The following is a T cell receptor beta chain sequence with its context. Universal primer sites and UMIs were introduced during 5'RACE template-switching synthesis of TCR cDNA. Using its own MiXCR run on the 5' RACE reads, TCRdb lists one record per CDR3 protein. The sample records some 100,000 distinct CDR3 sequences, around 9.8% being singletons. CDR3 length: 11 amino acids. CDR1 and CDR2 from the germline V gene are LNHDA and SQIVND (reference sequence). Deletions cut 6 bases from V and 8 bases from J, with 10 bases between. These data come from a study of T cells after yellow fever vaccination. The study, taken as a whole, reports: A minor fraction of clonotypes spanned both CD4 and CD8 compartments. Any FACS-sorted repertoire could hold abundant clonotypes that contaminate it from the bulk population.

The chain employs TRBV19 and TRBJ1-1; TRBD1 is a possible D gene (5 bases). The sequence was collected from a man younger than 30 who received the YFV17D yellow fever vaccine. The starting material was CD8+ T cells not binding an NS4B(214-222) dextramer, sorted from PBMCs, obtained around 15 days after the first yellow fever vaccination. CDR3: CASSPGPEAFF. The CDR3 DNA reads TGTGCCAGTAGCCCGGGGCCCGAAGCTTTCTTT.